One and the same sample provided the 32 T cell receptor beta chains below, sequenced in a study of blood T cells in healthy people across ages. Primers used in a second PCR of about 6 to 11 cycles were a sample-barcoded 5' primer and a J-beta primer mix. TCRdb redid the calling of the 5' RACE reads with MiXCR, one entry per CDR3 protein. The data contain some 1.1 million distinct CDR3 sequences, more than 30% of them singletons. The sequenced sample was blood. The source is a man aged 18 to 35 in good health.

The V gene is TRBV5-1, the J gene TRBJ2-7, with D perhaps being TRBD1 or TRBD2 (7 bases each). The length of the CDR3 is 14 residues. Germline V CDR1 and CDR2: SGHRS, YFSETQ. V dropped 3 bases and J dropped 7 bases, with 17 bases sitting between them. CDR3 nucleotides: TGCGCCAGCAGCTCCGACAGGGAGGGTGATGAGCAGTACTTC. It specifies CASSSDREGDEQYF.

Details on this clonotype: The junction shows a germline mismatch at one end, possibly a read error. CDR3 region: CVSSPGQLNEKLFF. CDR3 in DNA: TGTGTCAGCAGCCCGGGACAGCTTAATGAAAAACTGTTTTTT. The gene calls are TRBV7-8 and TRBJ1-4; the match to TRBD1 covers 7 bases. This CDR3 contains 14 residues. Germline-derived CDR1 and CDR2 are SGHVS and FQNEAQ.

The chain carries TRBV12-3 or TRBV12-4 and TRBJ2-7; 7 nucleotides match TRBD1. V shed 4 bases, J shed 7 bases, and the junction held 7 bases outside the gene matches. The CDR3 is 13 residues long. CDR3 sequence reads: CASSWETGNEQYF. Written as DNA, the CDR3 is TGTGCCAGCAGTTGGGAGACAGGGAATGAGCAGTACTTC.

The V gene is TRBV21-1, the J gene TRBJ2-1; whether TRBD1, the table's D call, matches the DNA was not checked. TRBV21-1 is marked as a pseudogene. The CDR3 spans 17 residues. The CDR3 DNA reads TGTGCCAGCAGCAAACCCCAGGGGGCAGTCTCCTACAATGAGCAGTTCTTC. Its translation is CASSKPQGAVSYNEQFF.

The J gene is TRBJ2-1, the V gene TRBV12-3 or TRBV12-4; TRBD1 might be the D (6 bases). The V end lost 2 bases, the J end lost 2 bases, and 10 bases lay between the germline ends. The CDR3 length is 15 residues. CDR3 bases: TGTGCCAGCAGTTTACCCAGGGGAACCTACAATGAGCAGTTCTTC. Protein: CASSLPRGTYNEQFF.

The genes are TRBV20-1 and TRBJ2-5; the D is unclear. The CDR3 is 11 amino acids. The V gene lost 6 bases and the J gene lost 5 bases, with 10 bases spanning the gap. CDR1 is DFQATT and CDR2 is SNEGSKA in the germline V gene (reference sequence). In nucleotides, the CDR3 is TGCAGTGCGGAACTGGGGGAGACCCAGTACTTC. This translates into CSAELGETQYF.

This clonotype showed up just a few times. The chain joins TRBV5-1 to TRBJ2-3; no firm D call. From germline, CDR1 is SGHRS and CDR2 YFSETQ. The length of the CDR3 is 13 residues. Trimming left V 4 bases short and J 2 bases short, with 8 bases between. DNA of the CDR3: TGCGCCAGCAGCCCGCTGGTCACAGATACGCAGTATTTT. Protein: CASSPLVTDTQYF.

This clonotype came up a few times. The J gene is TRBJ2-3, the V gene TRBV3-1, with 8 bases matching TRBD2. This CDR3 region has 15 residues. Germline V lookup: CDR1 LGHDT, CDR2 YNNKEL (reference sequence). With V trimmed by 4 bases and J by 5 bases, 8 bases remained unmatched. DNA of the CDR3: TGTGCCAGCAGCCCTTTAGCGGGGACGGGAGATACGCAGTATTTT. Amino acid sequence: CASSPLAGTGDTQYF.

This chain links TRBV20-1 with TRBJ2-3; D is perhaps TRBD1 (7 bases). Germline V gives CDR1 DFQATT, CDR2 SNEGSKA (reference sequence). Trimming removed 7 bases at V and 6 bases at J, with 23 bases between. The CDR3 covers 15 residues. The CDR3 region has the DNA TGCAGTGTTTCAGGGGGGACCAAACTTCCGGATACGCAGTATTTT. Its protein product is CSVSGGTKLPDTQYF.

J is TRBJ1-4 and V is TRBV6-6; maybe TRBD1 (5 bases). Germline lookup yields CDR1 MNHNY and CDR2 SVGAGI (reference sequence). With 6 bases removed from V and 8 bases from J, the gap between germline ends came to 13 bases. The CDR3 has 13 amino acids. In DNA form, the CDR3 reads TGTGCCAGCAGGCCCGGGGCGCGGGAAAAACTGTTTTTT. Residues: CASRPGAREKLFF.

A few counts support this clonotype. The chain employs TRBV15 and TRBJ2-3; 8 bases line up with TRBD1. This CDR3 spans 15 amino acids. The V and J ends lost 4 bases and 9 bases, in that order; junction bases with no gene match: 12. Germline CDR1 reads LNHNV; CDR2 reads YYDKDF (reference sequence). CDR3 region: CATSTQPRTGQTQYF. The DNA of the CDR3 is TGTGCCACCAGCACGCAACCTCGGACAGGGCAGACGCAGTATTTT.

This clonotype was picked up a small number of times. The chain combines TRBV9 with TRBJ2-3; tentative D call: TRBD1 (6 bases). The germline V and J ends were trimmed by 4 bases and 4 bases, with 19 bases remaining between them. Germline CDR1 SGDLS, CDR2 YYNGEE. CDR3 length equals 16 residues. CDR3 residues: CASSSAGQLNADTQYF. The CDR3 bases are TGTGCCAGCAGCAGCGCCGGACAGTTAAACGCAGATACGCAGTATTTT.

V gene TRBV20-1 combines with J gene TRBJ2-1; D call uncertain. The CDR3 sequence is 14 residues long. Trimming removed 3 bases from V and 7 bases from J, with 16 bases in between. CDR1 DFQATT and CDR2 SNEGSKA come from the germline V gene (reference sequence). Here the CDR3 reads CSARQPGLGNEQFF. The CDR3 DNA sequence: TGCAGTGCTAGGCAGCCGGGTTTGGGGAATGAGCAGTTCTTC.

This clonotype was picked up a small number of times. V and J are TRBV2 and TRBJ2-3; D may be TRBD2 (6 bases). V was clipped by 6 bases and J by 2 bases, with 9 bases between them. Germline V gene lookup returns CDR1 SNHLY and CDR2 FYNNEI. The CDR3 runs to 13 residues. The CDR3 bases are TGTGCCAGCAGGGCGGGGTCCACAGATACGCAGTATTTT. This sequence encodes CASRAGSTDTQYF.

The chain couples TRBV20-1 to TRBJ1-1; D unresolved. This CDR3 is built from 12 residues. CDR1 is DFQATT and CDR2 is SNEGSKA in the germline V gene (reference sequence). V was clipped by 5 bases and J by 1 base, with 8 bases between them. For the CDR3, the DNA is TGCAGTGCTGGACCCTGGAACACTGAAGCTTTCTTT. Protein sequence: CSAGPWNTEAFF.

The genes are TRBV6-2 or TRBV6-3 and TRBJ1-2; D remains ambiguous. CDR1 and CDR2 from the germline V gene are MNHEY and SVGEGT. The CDR3 has 14 residues. Trimming left V 7 bases short and J 3 bases short, with 15 bases between. This CDR3 reads CASTRRGPYYGYTF. The CDR3 DNA reads TGTGCCAGCACTCGACGAGGGCCCTACTATGGCTACACCTTC.

This clonotype was detected many times. This chain links TRBV29-1 with TRBJ2-4; 9 positions agree with TRBD2. The germline V gene encodes CDR1 SQVTM and CDR2 ANQGSEA. The length of the CDR3 is 15 residues. The V and J ends lost 5 bases and 5 bases, in that order; junction bases with no gene match: 10. The CDR3 region has the DNA TGCAGCGTTTCTGCGGGAGGGGGGTTGGAAAACATTCAGTACTTC. The encoded protein is CSVSAGGGLENIQYF.

V is TRBV7-9 and J is TRBJ1-5; 9 bases map to TRBD1. Germline CDR1 SEHNR, CDR2 FQNEAQ (reference sequence). CDR3 length equals 15 residues. V was clipped by 1 base and J by 7 bases; unmatched bases: 5. In nucleotides, the CDR3 is TGTGCCAGCAGCTTAGGGACAGGGGTAAGGCAGCCCCAGCATTTT. Translating gives CASSLGTGVRQPQHF.

This clonotype was found once. CDR3 nucleotides: TGTGCCAGCATCTTTGAGGGACGTGGCTACACCTTC. Translated: CASIFEGRGYTF. The chain carries TRBV28 and TRBJ1-2, with a possible D match to TRBD1 (5 bases). Trimming left V 7 bases short and J 7 bases short, with 13 bases between. The CDR3 is made up of 12 amino acids. Per the germline V gene, CDR1 is MDHEN and CDR2 is SYDVKM.

The CDR3 spells CASRIRGTEAFF. For the CDR3, the DNA is TGTGCCAGCAGAATCAGGGGGACTGAAGCTTTCTTT. This chain links TRBV6-2 or TRBV6-3 with TRBJ1-1; TRBD1 aligns across 7 bases. The CDR3 is 12 amino acids. After removal of 6 bases from V and 5 bases from J, the junction contained 3 bases not matched to a gene. The V gene's germline CDR1 is MNHEY and CDR2 SVGEGT.

This clonotype was seen a handful of times. This CDR3 reads CASSFESGGASTDTQYF. CDR3 nucleotide sequence: TGTGCCAGCAGCTTTGAGAGCGGGGGAGCTTCCACAGATACGCAGTATTTT. V usage is TRBV7-2 and J usage is TRBJ2-3, with 8 bases identical to TRBD2. V was pared by 3 bases and J by 2 bases, with 10 bases of the junction left unmatched. The CDR3 loop spans 17 amino acids. The V gene's germline CDR1 is SGHTA and CDR2 FQGNSA.

This clonotype was seen ten or more times. The chain joins TRBV20-1 to TRBJ2-3, with 7 bases matching TRBD1. V lost 2 bases to trimming and J lost 4 bases; unmatched junction nucleotides: 0. The CDR3 is 12 residues long. CDR1 DFQATT and CDR2 SNEGSKA come from the germline V gene (reference sequence). This CDR3 is CSARRGPDTQYF. For the CDR3, the DNA is TGCAGTGCTAGAAGGGGGCCAGATACGCAGTATTTT.

The DNA of the CDR3 is TGTGCCAGCAGTGATGGACCCCCCCGCGGAGCTTTCTTT. Translation: CASSDGPPRGAFF. V is TRBV6-2 or TRBV6-3 and J is TRBJ1-1; no definite D call. Trimming cost V 5 bases and J 10 bases, with 17 bases left between them. Germline-derived CDR1 and CDR2 are MNHEY and SVGEGT. This CDR3 contains 13 residues.

CDR3 DNA sequence: TGCAGTGCTACTACGACCGTGACAGGAACCTACGAGCAGTACTTC. This translates into CSATTTVTGTYEQYF. The gene calls are TRBV20-1 and TRBJ2-7; the D gene is possibly TRBD1 (6 bases). V gave up 4 bases and J gave up 2 bases, with 18 bases separating them. Germline lookup yields CDR1 DFQATT and CDR2 SNEGSKA (reference sequence). This CDR3 is built from 15 residues.

This clonotype was recorded at least ten times. V usage is TRBV7-8 and J usage is TRBJ2-5; D remains unclear. Looked up from germline, CDR1 is SGHVS and CDR2 is FQNEAQ. This CDR3 is built from 14 residues. V was shortened by 2 bases and J by 5 bases, with 12 bases between the two germline ends. CDR3: CASSLQAPLETQYF. CDR3 sequence (DNA): TGTGCCAGCAGCTTACAGGCTCCCCTCGAGACCCAGTACTTC.

The chain carries TRBV20-1 and TRBJ1-2, with D unresolved. The length of the CDR3 is 13 residues. With 0 bases removed from V and 3 bases from J, the gap between germline ends came to 8 bases. Germline V lookup: CDR1 DFQATT, CDR2 SNEGSKA (reference sequence). The CDR3 bases are TGCAGTGCTAGAGAGGTGGTGTACTATGGCTACACCTTC. It is translated as CSAREVVYYGYTF.

The genes are TRBV7-9 and TRBJ2-3, with TRBD2 matching over 7 bases. Trimming at V came to 2 bases and at J to 6 bases, leaving 11 bases not matched to a gene. This CDR3 spans 16 amino acids. CDR1 is SEHNR, CDR2 FQNEAQ, per germline (reference sequence). CDR3 sequence: CASSLPFGGGPDTQYF. The CDR3 nucleotides are TGTGCCAGCAGCTTACCTTTTGGGGGGGGACCTGATACGCAGTATTTT.

This clonotype was counted many times. The chain recombines TRBV3-1 with TRBJ2-5; 9 bases align to TRBD1. The trim removed 2 bases at V and 5 bases at J, leaving 6 bases unmatched. The CDR3 covers 15 residues. In germline, CDR1 is LGHDT, CDR2 YNNKEL (reference sequence). CDR3 DNA: TGTGCCAGCAGCCAATTACAGGGGGCAGAGGAGACCCAGTACTTC. Translated, it gives CASSQLQGAEETQYF.

This clonotype has only a few counts. V usage is TRBV20-1 and J usage is TRBJ1-2, with D unresolved. The CDR3 loop spans 15 amino acids. From germline, CDR1 is DFQATT and CDR2 SNEGSKA (reference sequence). V was pared by 2 bases and J by 5 bases, with 18 bases between. CDR3 nucleotides: TGCAGTGCTAGAACATTCAAGGAAGGAACGTATGGCTACACCTTC. This encodes CSARTFKEGTYGYTF.

The rearrangement joins TRBV29-1 to TRBJ1-1; TRBD1 might be the D (6 bases). This CDR3 spans 17 amino acids. CDR1 is SQVTM and CDR2 is ANQGSEA in the germline V gene. V gave up 6 bases and J gave up 1 base, with 24 bases separating them. CDR3 in DNA: TGCAGCGTGAAATGGGTTAGGGACACTCAAAGGAACACTGAAGCTTTCTTT. This sequence encodes CSVKWVRDTQRNTEAFF.

This chain connects TRBV2 to TRBJ2-7, with 8 bases fitting TRBD1. Germline V gene sequence: CDR1 SNHLY, CDR2 FYNNEI. There are 13 residues in the CDR3. The V gene end was trimmed by 10 bases and the J gene end by 0 bases; junction bases not matched to a gene: 5. CDR3 residues: CATRQGISYEQYF. CDR3 DNA: TGTGCCACCAGACAGGGGATCTCCTACGAGCAGTACTTC.

This clonotype came up many times. CDR3 DNA: TGTGCCAGCAGTTACCCGGGACCCAGCACAGATACGCAGTATTTT. Protein: CASSYPGPSTDTQYF. This sequence joins TRBV6-2 or TRBV6-3 and TRBJ2-3, with D perhaps given as TRBD1 or TRBD2 (5 bases each). The V gene's germline CDR1 is MNHEY and CDR2 SVGEGT. The CDR3 is 15 amino acids. Between the trimmed V and J ends, which lost 2 bases and 0 bases, there was a span of 9 bases.